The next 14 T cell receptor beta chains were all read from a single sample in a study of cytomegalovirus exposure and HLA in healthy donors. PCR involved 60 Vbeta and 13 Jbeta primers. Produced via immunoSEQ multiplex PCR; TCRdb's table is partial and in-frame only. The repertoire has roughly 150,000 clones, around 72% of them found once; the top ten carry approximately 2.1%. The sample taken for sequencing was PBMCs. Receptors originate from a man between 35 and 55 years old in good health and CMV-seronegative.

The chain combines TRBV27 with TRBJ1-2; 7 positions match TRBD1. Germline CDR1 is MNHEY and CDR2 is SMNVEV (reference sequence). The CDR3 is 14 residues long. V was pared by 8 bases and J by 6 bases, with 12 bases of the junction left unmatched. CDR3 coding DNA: TGTGCCAGCGTCATCCCGCAGACAGGGAATGGCTACACCTTC. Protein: CASVIPQTGNGYTF.

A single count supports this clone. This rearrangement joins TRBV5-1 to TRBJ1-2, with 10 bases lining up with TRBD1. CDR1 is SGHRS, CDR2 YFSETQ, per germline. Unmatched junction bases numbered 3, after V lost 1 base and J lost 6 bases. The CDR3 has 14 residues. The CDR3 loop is CASSLRTGGHGYTF. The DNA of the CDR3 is TGCGCCAGCAGCTTGAGGACAGGGGGTCATGGCTACACCTTC.

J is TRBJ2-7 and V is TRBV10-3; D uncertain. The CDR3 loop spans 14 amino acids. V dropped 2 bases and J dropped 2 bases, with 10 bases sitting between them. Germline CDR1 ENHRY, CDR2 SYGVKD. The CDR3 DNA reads TGTGCCATCAGTGAGCCACAGATTACCTACGAGCAGTACTTC. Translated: CAISEPQITYEQYF.

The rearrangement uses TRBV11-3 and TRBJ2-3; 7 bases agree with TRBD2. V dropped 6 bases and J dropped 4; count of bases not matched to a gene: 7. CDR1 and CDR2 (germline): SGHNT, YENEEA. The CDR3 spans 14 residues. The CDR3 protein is CASSTGRGADTQYF. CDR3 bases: TGTGCCAGCAGTACAGGCCGGGGGGCAGATACGCAGTATTTT.

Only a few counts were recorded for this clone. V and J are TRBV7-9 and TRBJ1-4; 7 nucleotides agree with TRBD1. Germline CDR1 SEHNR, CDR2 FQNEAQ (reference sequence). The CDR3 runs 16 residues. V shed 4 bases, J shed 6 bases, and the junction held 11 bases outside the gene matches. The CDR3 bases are TGTGCCAGCAGCTCCCCTCCCGACAGGGTTGATGAAAAACTGTTTTTT. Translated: CASSSPPDRVDEKLFF.

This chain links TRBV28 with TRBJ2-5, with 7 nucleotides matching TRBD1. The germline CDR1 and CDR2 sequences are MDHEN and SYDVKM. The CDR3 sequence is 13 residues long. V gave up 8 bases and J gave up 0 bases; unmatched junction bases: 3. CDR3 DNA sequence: TGTGCCAGCCGGGACAGTGACCAAGAGACCCAGTACTTC. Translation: CASRDSDQETQYF.

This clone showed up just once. The CDR3 DNA reads TGTGCCAGCAGCTTAGGTCACACCAACAATGAGCAGTTCTTC. It yields the protein CASSLGHTNNEQFF. This chain uses TRBV11-2 with TRBJ2-1; D gene unclear. The CDR3 is made up of 14 amino acids. V was clipped by 1 base and J by 5 bases, with 9 bases between them. The germline gives CDR1 SGHAT, CDR2 FQNNGV.

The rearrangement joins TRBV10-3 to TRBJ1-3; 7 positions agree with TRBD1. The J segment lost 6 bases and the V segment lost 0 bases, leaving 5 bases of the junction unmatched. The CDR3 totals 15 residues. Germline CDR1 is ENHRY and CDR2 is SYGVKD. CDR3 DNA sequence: TGTGCCATCAGTGAGTCCATCAGGGGGTCAAACACCATATATTTT. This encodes CAISESIRGSNTIYF.

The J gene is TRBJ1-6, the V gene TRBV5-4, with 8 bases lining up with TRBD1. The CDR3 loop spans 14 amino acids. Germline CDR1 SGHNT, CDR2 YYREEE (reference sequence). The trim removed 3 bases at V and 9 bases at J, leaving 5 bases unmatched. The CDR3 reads CASSSTGDVSPLHF. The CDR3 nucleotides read TGTGCCAGCAGCTCGACAGGGGATGTTTCACCCCTCCACTTT.

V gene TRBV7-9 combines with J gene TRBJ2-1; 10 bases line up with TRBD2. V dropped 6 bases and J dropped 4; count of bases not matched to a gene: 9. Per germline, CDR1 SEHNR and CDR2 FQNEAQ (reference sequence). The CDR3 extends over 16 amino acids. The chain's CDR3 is CASRLSRTSGYNEQFF. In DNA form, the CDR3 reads TGTGCCAGCAGATTGTCAAGGACTAGCGGATACAATGAGCAGTTCTTC.

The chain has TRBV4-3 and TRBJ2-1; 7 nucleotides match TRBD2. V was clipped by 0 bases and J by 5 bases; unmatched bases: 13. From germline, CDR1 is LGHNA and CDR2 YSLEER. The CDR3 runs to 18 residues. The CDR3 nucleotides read TGCGCCAGCAGCCAAGATGGGAGTGGGACTATATTCGACAATGAGCAGTTCTTC. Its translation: CASSQDGSGTIFDNEQFF.

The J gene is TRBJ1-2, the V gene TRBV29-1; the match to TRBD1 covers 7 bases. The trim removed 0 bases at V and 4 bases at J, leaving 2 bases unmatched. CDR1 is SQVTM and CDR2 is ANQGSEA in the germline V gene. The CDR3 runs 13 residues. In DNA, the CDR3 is TGCAGCGTTGAAGACAGGGGGGCCTATGGCTACACCTTC. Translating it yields CSVEDRGAYGYTF.

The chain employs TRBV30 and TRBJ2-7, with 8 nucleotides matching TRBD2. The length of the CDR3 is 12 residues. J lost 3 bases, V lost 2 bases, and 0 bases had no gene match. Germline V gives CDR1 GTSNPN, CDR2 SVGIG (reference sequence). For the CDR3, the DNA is TGTGCCTGGAGTACTAGCGGCTACGAGCAGTACTTC. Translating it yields CAWSTSGYEQYF.

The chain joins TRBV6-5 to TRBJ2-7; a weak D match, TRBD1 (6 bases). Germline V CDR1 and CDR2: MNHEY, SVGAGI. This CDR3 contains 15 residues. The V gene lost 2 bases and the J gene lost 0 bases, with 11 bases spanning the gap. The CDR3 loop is CASSYGSGVSYEQYF. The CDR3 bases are TGTGCCAGCAGTTACGGTTCAGGGGTCTCCTACGAGCAGTACTTC.